This T cell receptor beta chain was profiled in a study of blood T cell repertoires in COVID-19. Original methodology: The assay estimated nucleated cells by amplifying reference gene primers. Assay used: immunoSEQ multiplex PCR; TCRdb lists only in-frame clones, some missing. The V and J calls and clone size were taken over from that table, and D and trimming were inferred from the DNA. Here the sample spans about 170,000 clones, 86% being singletons. Deletions cut 1 base from V and 0 bases from J, with 5 bases between. Germline CDR1 GTSNPN, CDR2 SVGIG (reference sequence). The CDR3 runs to 13 residues.

Sequenced sample: peripheral blood. This sequence was found in an elderly woman in a cohort sampled during active or convalescent COVID-19. The rearrangement uses TRBV30 and TRBJ2-3; D may be TRBD1 (5 bases). The CDR3 protein is CAWSEGSTDTQYF. DNA for the CDR3: TGTGCCTGGAGTGAGGGGAGCACAGATACGCAGTATTTT.